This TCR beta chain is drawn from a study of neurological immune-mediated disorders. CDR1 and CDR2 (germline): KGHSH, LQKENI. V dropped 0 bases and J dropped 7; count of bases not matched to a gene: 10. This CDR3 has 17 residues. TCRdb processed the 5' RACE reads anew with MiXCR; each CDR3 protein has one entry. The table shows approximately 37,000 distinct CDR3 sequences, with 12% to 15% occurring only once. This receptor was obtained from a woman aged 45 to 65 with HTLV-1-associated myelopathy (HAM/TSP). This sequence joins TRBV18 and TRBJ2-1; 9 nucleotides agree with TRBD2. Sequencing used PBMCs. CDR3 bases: TGTGCCAGCTCACCACCGTGGGCGGGGGGGCCTCAAAATGAGCAGTTCTTC. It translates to CASSPPWAGGPQNEQFF.